This TCR beta chain was recorded in a study of cytomegalovirus exposure and HLA in healthy donors. Findings and limits, study-wide: The study recorded 150 to 200 TCR beta chains that were cytomegalovirus-associated. What TCR beta sequences reportedly achieved was accurate prediction of HLA-A and HLA-B alleles in most subjects.

CDR3 length: 16 amino acids. V was pared by 0 bases and J by 6 bases, with 15 bases between. CDR1 is SGHRS, CDR2 YFSETQ, per germline. Turning to this clone: The antigen remains unidentified.

Primers included in the PCR were 60 Vbeta and 13 Jbeta primers. Repertoires were generated with immunoSEQ multiplex PCR, while TCRdb's copy carries only in-frame clones and drops some. The sample includes around 190,000 clones, roughly 85% of them seen just once. The sequence came from a young woman in good health and CMV-seropositive. The sequencing input was PBMCs. The chain joins TRBV5-1 to TRBJ2-2; possible D gene TRBD1, 6 bases. The chain's CDR3 is CASSLGAGTLSGELFF. CDR3 bases: TGCGCCAGCAGCTTGGGGGCCGGGACACTCTCCGGGGAGCTGTTTTTT.